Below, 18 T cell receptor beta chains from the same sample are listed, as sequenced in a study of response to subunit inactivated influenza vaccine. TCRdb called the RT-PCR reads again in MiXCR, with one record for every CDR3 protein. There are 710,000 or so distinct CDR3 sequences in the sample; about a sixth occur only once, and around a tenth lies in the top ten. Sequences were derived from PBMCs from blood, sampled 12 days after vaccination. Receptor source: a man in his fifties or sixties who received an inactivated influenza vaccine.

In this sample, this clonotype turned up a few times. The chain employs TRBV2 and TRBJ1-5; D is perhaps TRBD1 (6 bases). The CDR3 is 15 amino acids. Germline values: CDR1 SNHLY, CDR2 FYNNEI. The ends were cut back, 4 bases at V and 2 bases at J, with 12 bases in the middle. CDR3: CASSVQGFGNQPQHF. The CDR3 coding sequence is TGTGCCAGCAGTGTACAGGGATTTGGCAATCAGCCCCAGCATTTT.

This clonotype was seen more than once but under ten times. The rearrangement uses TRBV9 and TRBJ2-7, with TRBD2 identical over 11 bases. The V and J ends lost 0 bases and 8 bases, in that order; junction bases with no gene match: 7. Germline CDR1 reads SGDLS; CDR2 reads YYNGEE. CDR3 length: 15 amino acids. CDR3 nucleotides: TGTGCCAGCAGCGTAGGCACTAGCGGGGGAACTCAGCAGTACTTC. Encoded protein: CASSVGTSGGTQQYF.

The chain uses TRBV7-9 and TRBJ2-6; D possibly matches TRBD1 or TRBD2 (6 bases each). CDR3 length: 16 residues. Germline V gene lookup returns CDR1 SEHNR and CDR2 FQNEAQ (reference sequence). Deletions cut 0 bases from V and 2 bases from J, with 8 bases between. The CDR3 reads CASSLARDTGANVLTF. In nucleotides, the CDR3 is TGTGCCAGCAGCTTAGCGCGGGACACTGGGGCCAACGTCCTGACTTTC.

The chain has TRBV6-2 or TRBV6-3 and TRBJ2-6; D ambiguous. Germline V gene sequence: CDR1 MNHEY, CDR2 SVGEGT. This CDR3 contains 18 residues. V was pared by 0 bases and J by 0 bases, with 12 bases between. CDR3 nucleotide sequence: TGTGCCAGCAGTTACTCTCCCTCCCAGTTCTCTGGGGCCAACGTCCTGACTTTC. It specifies CASSYSPSQFSGANVLTF.

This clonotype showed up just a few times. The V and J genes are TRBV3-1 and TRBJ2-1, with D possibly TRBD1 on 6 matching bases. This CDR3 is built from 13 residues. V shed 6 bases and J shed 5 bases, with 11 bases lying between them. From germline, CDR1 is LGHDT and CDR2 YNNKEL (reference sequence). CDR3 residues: CASRDRYNNEQFF. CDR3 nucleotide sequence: TGTGCCAGCAGGGACAGATACAACAATGAGCAGTTCTTC.

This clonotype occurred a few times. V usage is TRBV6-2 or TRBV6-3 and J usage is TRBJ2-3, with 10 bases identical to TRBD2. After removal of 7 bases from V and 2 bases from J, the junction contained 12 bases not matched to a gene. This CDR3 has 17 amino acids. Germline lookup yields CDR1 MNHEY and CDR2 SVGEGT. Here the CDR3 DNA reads TGTGCCAGCACCCACATAGCGGGAGGACCTACCACAGATACGCAGTATTTT. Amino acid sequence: CASTHIAGGPTTDTQYF.

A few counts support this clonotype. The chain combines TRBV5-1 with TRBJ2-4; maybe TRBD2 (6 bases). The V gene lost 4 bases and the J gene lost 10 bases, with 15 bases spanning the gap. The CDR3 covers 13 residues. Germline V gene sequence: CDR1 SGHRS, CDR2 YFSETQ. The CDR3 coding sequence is TGCGCCAGCAGCGGAGGACTAAACGATATTCAGTACTTC. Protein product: CASSGGLNDIQYF.

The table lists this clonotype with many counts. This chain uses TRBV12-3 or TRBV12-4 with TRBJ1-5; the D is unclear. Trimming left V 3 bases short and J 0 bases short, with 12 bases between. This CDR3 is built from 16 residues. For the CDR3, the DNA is TGTGCCAGCAGTTTCTCGTCGACGGTTAGCAATCAGCCCCAGCATTTT. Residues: CASSFSSTVSNQPQHF.

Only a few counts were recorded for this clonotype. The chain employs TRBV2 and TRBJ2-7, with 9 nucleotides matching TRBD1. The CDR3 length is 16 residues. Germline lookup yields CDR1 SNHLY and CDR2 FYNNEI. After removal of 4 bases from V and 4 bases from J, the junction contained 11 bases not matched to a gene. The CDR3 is CASSGLKQGASYEQYF. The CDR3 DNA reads TGTGCCAGCAGTGGCCTTAAACAGGGGGCCAGTTACGAGCAGTACTTC.

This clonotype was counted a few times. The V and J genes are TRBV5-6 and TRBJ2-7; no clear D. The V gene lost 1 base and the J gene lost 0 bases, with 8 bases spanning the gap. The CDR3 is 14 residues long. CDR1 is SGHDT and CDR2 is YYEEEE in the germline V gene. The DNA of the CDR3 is TGTGCCAGCAGCTTGAGTTACAGCTCCTACGAGCAGTACTTC. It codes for CASSLSYSSYEQYF. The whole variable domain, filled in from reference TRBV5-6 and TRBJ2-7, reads DAGVTQSPTHLIKTRGQQVTLRCSPKSGHDTVSWYQQALGQGPQFIFQYYEEEERQRGNFPDRFSGHQFPNYSSELNVNALLLGDSALYLCASSLSYSSYEQYFGPGTRLTVT.

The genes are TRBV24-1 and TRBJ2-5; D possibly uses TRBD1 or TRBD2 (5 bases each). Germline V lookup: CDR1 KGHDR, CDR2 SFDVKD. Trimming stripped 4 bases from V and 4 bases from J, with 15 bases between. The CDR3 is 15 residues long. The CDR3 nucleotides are TGTGCCACCAGTGACCCGAGGGGTTGGGGAGAGACCCAGTACTTC. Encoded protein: CATSDPRGWGETQYF.

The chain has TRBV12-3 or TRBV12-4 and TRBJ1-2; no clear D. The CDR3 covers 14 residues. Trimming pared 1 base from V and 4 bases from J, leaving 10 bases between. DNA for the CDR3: TGTGCCAGCAGTTTAGGTACCTACTTCTATGGCTACACCTTC. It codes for CASSLGTYFYGYTF.

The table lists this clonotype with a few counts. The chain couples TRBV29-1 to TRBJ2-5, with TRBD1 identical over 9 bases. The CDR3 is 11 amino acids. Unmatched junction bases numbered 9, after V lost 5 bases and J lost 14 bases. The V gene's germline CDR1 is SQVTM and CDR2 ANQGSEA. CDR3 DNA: TGCAGCGTTAATTTCCGGGGACAGGGTTACTTC. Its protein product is CSVNFRGQGYF. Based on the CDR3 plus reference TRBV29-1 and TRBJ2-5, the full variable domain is SAVISQKPSRDICQRGTSLTIQCQVDSQVTMMFWYRQQPGQSLTLIATANQGSEATYESGFVIDKFPISRPNLTFSTLTVSNMSPEDSSIYLCSVNFRGQGYFGPGTRLLVL.

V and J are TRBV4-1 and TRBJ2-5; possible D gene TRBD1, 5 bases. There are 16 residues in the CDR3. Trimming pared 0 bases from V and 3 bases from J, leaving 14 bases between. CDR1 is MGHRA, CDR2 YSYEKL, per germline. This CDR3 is CASSQEGRANKETQYF. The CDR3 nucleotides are TGCGCCAGCAGCCAAGAAGGCAGGGCCAATAAAGAGACCCAGTACTTC.

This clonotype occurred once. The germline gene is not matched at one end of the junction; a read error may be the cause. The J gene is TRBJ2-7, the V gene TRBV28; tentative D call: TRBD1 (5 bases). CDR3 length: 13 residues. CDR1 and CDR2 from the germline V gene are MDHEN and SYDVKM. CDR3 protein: CAISFHRQNEQYF. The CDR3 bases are TGTGCCATCAGTTTCCATCGACAGAACGAGCAGTACTTC.

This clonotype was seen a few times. This CDR3 is CAISEWDYGYYGYTF. The CDR3, as DNA: TGTGCCATCAGTGAGTGGGACTACGGCTACTATGGCTACACCTTC. The chain couples TRBV10-3 to TRBJ1-2; tentatively, D is TRBD1 (5 bases). The CDR3 totals 15 residues. Germline loops: CDR1 ENHRY, CDR2 SYGVKD. V was shortened by 1 base and J by 3 bases, with 12 bases between the two germline ends.

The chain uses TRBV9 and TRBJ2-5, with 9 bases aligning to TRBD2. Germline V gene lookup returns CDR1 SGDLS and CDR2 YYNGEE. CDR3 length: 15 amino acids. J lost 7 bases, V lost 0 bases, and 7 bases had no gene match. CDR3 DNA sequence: TGTGCCAGCAGCGTAGCTACACTAGCGGGTGTGACCCAGTACTTC. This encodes CASSVATLAGVTQYF.

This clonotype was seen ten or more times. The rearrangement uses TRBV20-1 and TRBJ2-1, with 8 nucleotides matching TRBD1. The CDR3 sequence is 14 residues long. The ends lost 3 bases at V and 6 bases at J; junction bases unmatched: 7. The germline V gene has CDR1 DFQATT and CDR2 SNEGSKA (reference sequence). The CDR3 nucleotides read TGCAGTGCTAGCGGACAGGGAAATGTCAATGAGCAGTTCTTC. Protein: CSASGQGNVNEQFF.